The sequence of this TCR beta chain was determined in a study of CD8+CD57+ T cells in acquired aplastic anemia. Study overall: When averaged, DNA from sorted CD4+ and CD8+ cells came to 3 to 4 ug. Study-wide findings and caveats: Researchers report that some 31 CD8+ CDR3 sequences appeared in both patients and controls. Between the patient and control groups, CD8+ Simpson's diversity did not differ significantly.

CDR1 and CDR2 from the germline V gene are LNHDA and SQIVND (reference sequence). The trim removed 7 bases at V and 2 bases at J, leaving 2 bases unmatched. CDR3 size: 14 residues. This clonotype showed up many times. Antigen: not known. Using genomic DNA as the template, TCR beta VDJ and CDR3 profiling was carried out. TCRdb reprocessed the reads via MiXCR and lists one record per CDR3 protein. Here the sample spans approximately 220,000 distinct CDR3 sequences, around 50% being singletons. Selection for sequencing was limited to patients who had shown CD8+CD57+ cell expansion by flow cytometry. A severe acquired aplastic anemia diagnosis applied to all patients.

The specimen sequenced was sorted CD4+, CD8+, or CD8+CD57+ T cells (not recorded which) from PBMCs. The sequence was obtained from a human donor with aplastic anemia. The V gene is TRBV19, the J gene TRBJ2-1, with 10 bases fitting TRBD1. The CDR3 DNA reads TGTGCCAGTAAAGACAGGGGGCCCTACAATGAGCAGTTCTTC. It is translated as CASKDRGPYNEQFF.